These 13 T cell receptor beta chains came from one sample sequenced in a study of response to subunit inactivated influenza vaccine. TCRdb re-called the RT-PCR reads with MiXCR, one entry per CDR3 protein. The repertoire holds approximately 490,000 distinct CDR3 sequences, roughly 7.6% seen once, with less than 15% in the top ten. The sample in question was PBMCs from blood, obtained around 25 months after vaccination. These receptors all stem from a man between 50 and 75 years old who received an inactivated influenza vaccine.

This clonotype was counted between two and nine times. This rearrangement joins TRBV25-1 to TRBJ1-4; no firm D call. This CDR3 is built from 15 residues. V was cut by 1 base and J by 7 bases, with 13 bases left in between. Per the germline V gene, CDR1 is MGHDK and CDR2 is SYGVNS. CDR3 bases: TGTGCCAGCAGTGAATTTCTTTCCTTTGGTGAAAAACTGTTTTTT. This sequence encodes CASSEFLSFGEKLFF.

This clonotype occurred many times. V gene TRBV6-1 combines with J gene TRBJ1-2, with 7 bases matching TRBD1. The CDR3 runs to 16 residues. V lost 5 bases and J lost 5; bases outside the gene matches: 14. Germline-derived CDR1 and CDR2 are MNHNS and SASEGT. The CDR3 sequence: CASSSATGTARYGYTF. The CDR3 nucleotides read TGTGCCAGCAGTAGCGCGACAGGGACCGCTCGGTATGGCTACACCTTC.

The chain uses TRBV3-1 and TRBJ1-6, with D possibly TRBD1 on 6 matching bases. The V end was cut by 4 bases, the J end by 7 bases, with 11 bases between. Germline assignment: CDR1 LGHDT and CDR2 YNNKEL (reference sequence). The CDR3 extends over 14 amino acids. CDR3 in amino acids: CASSPGHPNSPLHF. The CDR3 DNA reads TGTGCCAGCAGCCCGGGACACCCCAATTCACCCCTCCACTTT.

The chain has TRBV28 and TRBJ2-4; D possibly corresponds to TRBD1 (5 bases). From germline, CDR1 is MDHEN and CDR2 SYDVKM. CDR3 length: 14 amino acids. V shed 5 bases and J shed 2 bases, with 10 bases lying between them. The CDR3 sequence: CASSQQVPKNIQYF. CDR3 bases: TGTGCCAGCAGTCAACAGGTACCCAAAAACATTCAGTACTTC.

This clonotype was seen only a few times. The chain is built from TRBV4-3 and TRBJ1-4; unclear D gene. Trimming left V 0 bases short and J 7 bases short, with 15 bases between. Germline CDR1 reads LGHNA; CDR2 reads YSLEER. CDR3 size: 16 residues. The CDR3 DNA follows: TGCGCCAGCAGCCAAGATGGAGGGCTACTCGGTGAAAAACTGTTTTTT. Its translation is CASSQDGGLLGEKLFF.

This clonotype was observed at least ten times. V is TRBV11-2 and J is TRBJ1-3; a possible D gene is TRBD1 (5 bases). The CDR3 sequence is 15 residues long. The germline V and J ends were trimmed by 5 bases and 0 bases, with 11 bases remaining between them. Germline V gene lookup returns CDR1 SGHAT and CDR2 FQNNGV. The CDR3 sequence is CASSPTTASGNTIYF. DNA of the CDR3: TGTGCCAGCAGCCCAACGACAGCCTCTGGAAACACCATATATTTT.

This clonotype turned up a few times. The J gene is TRBJ2-5, the V gene TRBV15; 7 bases agree with TRBD1. The trim removed 5 bases at V and 5 bases at J, leaving 8 bases unmatched. Germline values: CDR1 LNHNV, CDR2 YYDKDF (reference sequence). The CDR3 has 14 residues. The CDR3 DNA sequence: TGTGCCACCAGCCTTAAAGGGGGCGCGGAGACCCAGTACTTC. Translating it yields CATSLKGGAETQYF.

The chain recombines TRBV6-5 with TRBJ1-5, with D uncertain. Germline V gene lookup returns CDR1 MNHEY and CDR2 SVGAGI. This CDR3 comprises 15 residues. Deletions cut 0 bases from V and 1 base from J, with 7 bases between. The CDR3 bases are TGTGCCAGCAGTTACTCGTTTAGCAGCAATCAGCCCCAGCATTTT. Translating it yields CASSYSFSSNQPQHF.

The chain employs TRBV15 and TRBJ2-5; weak D call: TRBD1 (6 bases). Germline CDR1 is LNHNV and CDR2 is YYDKDF (reference sequence). The CDR3 length is 13 residues. Trimming removed 4 bases from V and 8 bases from J, with 14 bases in between. CDR3 loop: CATSTRDKGTQYF. In DNA, the CDR3 is TGTGCCACCAGCACTCGGGACAAAGGCACCCAGTACTTC.

V is TRBV2 and J is TRBJ2-3; 7 bases are shared with TRBD1. The CDR3 loop spans 15 amino acids. V gave up 4 bases and J gave up 5 bases; unmatched junction bases: 9. In germline, CDR1 is SNHLY, CDR2 FYNNEI. CDR3 nucleotides: TGTGCCAGCAGTGGGGACAGAGGGAGTAGAGATACGCAGTATTTT. It codes for CASSGDRGSRDTQYF.

This clonotype has only a few counts. This chain connects TRBV20-1 to TRBJ2-5; D is ambiguous. Per the germline V gene, CDR1 is DFQATT and CDR2 is SNEGSKA (reference sequence). This CDR3 has 11 residues. The germline V and J ends were trimmed by 4 bases and 3 bases, with 6 bases remaining between them. The DNA of the CDR3 is TGCAGTGCTACTGCCAAAGAGACCCAGTACTTC. Translating gives CSATAKETQYF.

In this sample, this clonotype turned up many times. This chain uses TRBV6-1 with TRBJ2-1; 8 bases align to TRBD2. This CDR3 contains 15 residues. Trimming cost V 4 bases and J 5 bases; bases outside gene matches: 7. Germline CDR1 and CDR2: MNHNS and SASEGT. CDR3: CASSVSGGPHNEQFF. As DNA, the CDR3 is TGTGCCAGCAGTGTGTCGGGGGGGCCACACAATGAGCAGTTCTTC.

This clonotype was observed a few times. The genes are TRBV20-1 and TRBJ2-5; D remains unclear. Trimming shortened V by 5 bases and J by 7 bases, and 20 bases separated the two germline ends. This CDR3 comprises 14 residues. Germline CDR1 DFQATT, CDR2 SNEGSKA (reference sequence). The CDR3 region is CSASLWQVVGTQYF. The DNA of the CDR3 is TGCAGTGCTTCTCTGTGGCAGGTCGTGGGGACCCAGTACTTC.